This TCR beta chain was captured in a study of graft-versus-host responses after intestinal transplantation. Study background: The study gave all recipients anti-thymocyte globulin induction, then tacrolimus and steroids for 2 to 3 years. Whole-study findings and limits: Patients who carried graft-donor T cell macrochimerism also had high graft-versus-host to host-versus-graft clonal ratios in their allografts. Recipient marrow harbored GvH clones, some of which surfaced first in ileum or blood. Early declines in HvG clones that occurred post-transplant were associated with peak circulating GvH clone levels.

Points on this clone: What it binds is unknown.

The authors processed graft tissue to release intraepithelial and lamina propria lymphocytes. The CDR3 totals 14 residues. Germline CDR1 is SNHLY and CDR2 is FYNNEI. V shed 9 bases and J 9 bases; nucleotides not matched to a gene: 11. TCRdb's table, derived via immunoSEQ multiplex PCR, lists solely in-frame clones and lacks some. The sample includes about 14,000 clones, 70% to 85% of them seen just once. The chain joins TRBV2 to TRBJ1-5; 10 bases agree with TRBD1. The source is a human patient who received an intestinal transplant, so some T cells may come from the graft donor. Material: ileum tissue, obtained 27 days after intestinal transplant. The CDR3 spells CARGTGDTRGPQHF. The DNA for the CDR3 is TGTGCCAGAGGGACAGGGGATACCCGGGGGCCCCAGCATTTT.